The T cell receptor beta chain described here comes from a study of shared clonotypes between healthy human individuals. Donors, healthy HIV-negative adults, lacked recent acute infections or vaccinations. This clone occurred a few times. Its antigen is undetermined. The CDR3 is made up of 15 amino acids. The junction had 11 bases not matched to a gene; V was cut back by 5 bases and J by 5 bases. Per germline, CDR1 SGHTA and CDR2 FQGNSA. Source study methods: For the immunoSEQ data, sequences were junction-only without quality scores, so filtering differed. The repertoire was sequenced with immunoSEQ multiplex PCR; TCRdb's copy has only in-frame clones and lacks some. V and J calls and clone size are as listed in that table; D and trimming were resolved from the DNA. The sample has 980,000 or so clones, around 80% seen once. General observations from the study: Large depth notwithstanding, sorted-subset sequencing proved incomplete by rarefaction.

V gene TRBV7-2 combines with J gene TRBJ2-7; 8 bases agree with TRBD1. This sequence originates from a man between 18 and 29 years old in good health. The material sequenced was memory CD4+ T cells sorted from blood. This sample's subset: CD45RA-negative fraction. This chain's CDR3 is CASSPRWTGNNEQYF. CDR3 in DNA: TGTGCCAGCAGCCCCCGCTGGACAGGGAATAACGAGCAGTACTTC.